A single sample gave rise to the 26 T cell receptor beta chains below, sequenced in a study of beta chain features in type 1 diabetes. The isolated RNA, all of it, was reverse transcribed, so expressed TCRB transcripts were what got sequenced. The method was immunoSEQ multiplex PCR; TCRdb's version includes in-frame clones alone and lacks a portion of them. The sample has around 290,000 clones, about 8.5% seen once. The sequenced sample was central memory CD4+ T cells from blood. These receptors were obtained from a woman aged 18-29 years in good health.

The chain carries TRBV4-3 and TRBJ1-5, with D maybe TRBD1 (5 bases). Trimming stripped 2 bases from V and 0 bases from J, with 14 bases between. From germline, CDR1 is LGHNA and CDR2 YSLEER. The CDR3 length is 17 residues. The CDR3 sequence: CASSQYLQDYSNQPQHF. The CDR3 nucleotides read TGCGCCAGCAGCCAATACTTACAGGATTATAGCAATCAGCCCCAGCATTTT.

The rearrangement joins TRBV7-2 to TRBJ2-2; 8 nucleotides line up with TRBD2. J was trimmed by 0 bases and V by 2 bases; bases with no gene match: 2. CDR3 length: 16 residues. Germline V gene data show CDR1 as SGHTA and CDR2 as FQGNSA. The CDR3 bases are TGTGCCAGCAGCTTAACAGCGGGGGCGAACACCGGGGAGCTGTTTTTT. Its translation: CASSLTAGANTGELFF.

J is TRBJ2-3 and V is TRBV4-2, with 9 bases lining up with TRBD1. V trimming: 2 bases; J trimming: 0 bases; junction bases outside the gene matches: 3. From germline, CDR1 is LGHNA and CDR2 YNFKEQ. The CDR3 is 16 residues long. CDR3 loop: CASSQQQGASTDTQYF. The CDR3, as DNA: TGTGCCAGCAGCCAACAACAGGGGGCTAGCACAGATACGCAGTATTTT.

The chain uses TRBV5-8 and TRBJ1-2, with unresolved D. Germline loops: CDR1 SGHTS, CDR2 YDEGEE. Trimming shortened V by 0 bases and J by 1 base, and 7 bases separated the two germline ends. The CDR3 is 14 residues long. This CDR3 reads CASSLAGVNYGYTF. Written as DNA, the CDR3 is TGTGCCAGCAGCTTGGCCGGGGTTAACTATGGCTACACCTTC.

This chain uses TRBV20-1 with TRBJ1-2; weak D call: TRBD1 (5 bases). Germline assignment: CDR1 DFQATT and CDR2 SNEGSKA (reference sequence). Trimming took off 5 bases at V and 4 bases at J, with 8 bases between the two ends. There are 11 residues in the CDR3. The chain's CDR3 is CSAQGVYGYTF. The CDR3 nucleotides are TGCAGTGCTCAGGGCGTCTATGGCTACACCTTC.

This clone came up a few times. The chain uses TRBV30 and TRBJ2-5; 11 bases match TRBD1. V shed 3 bases and J 3 bases; nucleotides not matched to a gene: 9. The CDR3 runs to 16 residues. Per germline, CDR1 GTSNPN and CDR2 SVGIG (reference sequence). The DNA of the CDR3 is TGTGCCTGGAGGGTCTGGGACAGGGGGGCCAAAGAGACCCAGTACTTC. Its protein product is CAWRVWDRGAKETQYF.

The chain couples TRBV2 to TRBJ1-1; unclear D gene. CDR3 size: 13 residues. Trimming cost V 2 bases and J 0 bases, with 4 bases left between them. Germline-derived CDR1 and CDR2 are SNHLY and FYNNEI. DNA of the CDR3: TGTGCCAGCAGTGAAAGGCTGAACACTGAAGCTTTCTTT. Its protein is CASSERLNTEAFF.

The chain uses TRBV7-6 and TRBJ2-6; D call uncertain. The germline V gene has CDR1 SGHVS and CDR2 FNYEAQ. The CDR3 is 15 residues long. Trimming removed 5 bases at V and 0 bases at J, with 8 bases between. The CDR3 bases are TGTGCCAGCAGCCAACGCCGCTCTGGGGCCAACGTCCTGACTTTC. Its translation: CASSQRRSGANVLTF.

The J gene is TRBJ2-4, the V gene TRBV7-2; no reliable D call. Trimming took 5 bases from V and 8 from J, leaving 16 bases between them. Germline values: CDR1 SGHTA, CDR2 FQGNSA. The CDR3 has 14 amino acids. The CDR3 bases are TGTGCCAGCAGCCCATTCGGCAGATTGGACATTCAGTACTTC. As protein: CASSPFGRLDIQYF.

Only a few counts were recorded for this clone. V gene TRBV6-1 combines with J gene TRBJ1-6; 7 bases fit TRBD1. The V segment lost 6 bases and the J segment 10 bases; nucleotides outside the gene matches: 6. The CDR3 totals 13 residues. Germline lookup yields CDR1 MNHNS and CDR2 SASEGT. The CDR3 region has the DNA TGTGCCAGCAGCCCCGACAGGGCCTCACCCCTCCACTTT. As protein: CASSPDRASPLHF.

This clone turned up a few times. CDR3 sequence: CASSQDIYSGANVLTF. CDR3 coding DNA: TGCGCCAGCAGCCAGGACATCTACTCTGGGGCCAACGTCCTGACTTTC. J is TRBJ2-6 and V is TRBV5-1, with D perhaps TRBD1 (5 bases). The CDR3 contains 16 residues. V lost 4 bases and J lost 0, with 11 bases in between. Germline V CDR1 and CDR2: SGHRS, YFSETQ.

This clone was seen a few times. The V gene is TRBV27, the J gene TRBJ2-3, with D tentatively TRBD1 or TRBD2 (5 bases each). This CDR3 has 17 amino acids. Germline values: CDR1 MNHEY, CDR2 SMNVEV (reference sequence). V was trimmed by 5 bases and J by 0 bases, leaving 18 bases between them. The CDR3 sequence is CASSPLPRGVSTDTQYF. The DNA for the CDR3 is TGTGCCAGCAGTCCCTTACCGAGGGGTGTCAGCACAGATACGCAGTATTTT.

This clone occurred many times. The chain has TRBV28 and TRBJ1-5; TRBD1 is a possible D gene (5 bases). The V end was cut by 6 bases, the J end by 7 bases, with 19 bases between. Germline V gives CDR1 MDHEN, CDR2 SYDVKM. The CDR3 sequence is 15 residues long. The CDR3 sequence is CASRGRADGRQPQHF. Written as DNA, the CDR3 is TGTGCCAGCAGGGGCAGGGCGGATGGGAGACAGCCCCAGCATTTT.

The V call is TRBV11-3, the J call TRBJ2-4, with unresolved D. The CDR3 extends over 17 amino acids. Trimming took 1 base from V and 5 from J, leaving 18 bases between them. Germline lookup yields CDR1 SGHNT and CDR2 YENEEA. Here the CDR3 DNA reads TGTGCCAGCAGCTTAGGCCCCTCCAAGAGGAGTCAAAACATTCAGTACTTC. Translated, it gives CASSLGPSKRSQNIQYF.

The chain carries TRBV5-1 and TRBJ2-3; 8 bases align to TRBD1. The V gene's germline CDR1 is SGHRS and CDR2 YFSETQ. The CDR3 has 17 residues. The ends lost 1 base at V and 1 base at J; junction bases unmatched: 8. CDR3 nucleotide sequence: TGCGCCAGCAGCTTGTCCCCAGGGGGCAGCGGCACAGATACGCAGTATTTT. Residues: CASSLSPGGSGTDTQYF.

J is TRBJ2-1 and V is TRBV11-1; 7 bases agree with TRBD1. With 5 bases clipped from V and 4 bases from J, the junction kept 20 bases outside the gene matches. The CDR3 loop spans 19 amino acids. CDR1 is SGHAT, CDR2 FQDESV, per germline (reference sequence). CDR3 loop: CASSRWTGEMFNTYNEQFF. The CDR3 nucleotides are TGTGCCAGCAGCCGCTGGACAGGCGAAATGTTTAACACTTACAATGAGCAGTTCTTC.

The table lists this clone with a few counts. The chain employs TRBV28 and TRBJ2-3; TRBD1 or TRBD2 may be the D gene (5 bases each). Trimming took off 6 bases at V and 4 bases at J, with 17 bases between the two ends. This CDR3 has 15 residues. Germline values: CDR1 MDHEN, CDR2 SYDVKM. CDR3 bases: TGTGCCAGCAGCCCTATTGGGACCGCAGCAGATACGCAGTATTTT. As protein: CASSPIGTAADTQYF.

There are a few counts of this clone. The chain recombines TRBV7-2 with TRBJ1-6; D is undetermined. Germline V CDR1 and CDR2: SGHTA, FQGNSA. The CDR3 is 15 residues long. Trimming removed 5 bases at V and 8 bases at J, with 16 bases between. CDR3 nucleotide sequence: TGTGCCAGCAGCCCCCGACGGGGAGTGGATTCACCCCTCCACTTT. As protein: CASSPRRGVDSPLHF. Drawing the rest from reference TRBV7-2 and TRBJ1-6, the complete variable domain is GAGVSQSPSNKVTEKGKDVELRCDPISGHTALYWYRQSLGQGLEFLIYFQGNSAPDKSGLPSDRFSAERTGGSVSTLTIQRTQQEDSAVYLCASSPRRGVDSPLHFGNGTRLTVT.

In this sample, this clone turned up a few times. At one end, the junction sequence differs from germline, possibly due to a read error. The chain's CDR3 is CASSDSLGSGYTF. The DNA for the CDR3 is TGTGCCAGCAGTGACTCATTGGGTAGCGGCTACACCTTC. The rearrangement joins TRBV6-5 to TRBJ1-2; D unresolved. CDR1 MNHEY and CDR2 SVGAGI come from the germline V gene. The CDR3 is 13 amino acids.

This rearrangement joins TRBV5-1 to TRBJ2-1; D might be TRBD1 (6 bases). Germline CDR1 and CDR2: SGHRS and YFSETQ. CDR3 length: 14 residues. Trimming left V 4 bases short and J 9 bases short, with 17 bases between. CDR3 region: CASSVGGQSGEQFF. In DNA, the CDR3 is TGCGCCAGCAGCGTAGGTGGACAGAGCGGTGAGCAGTTCTTC.

The chain carries TRBV5-6 and TRBJ2-4; D uncertain. The V end lost 1 base, the J end lost 4 bases, and 0 bases lay between the germline ends. Germline V lookup: CDR1 SGHDT, CDR2 YYEEEE. This CDR3 spans 11 amino acids. The CDR3 DNA follows: TGTGCCAGCAGCTTGAAAAACATTCAGTACTTC. Residues: CASSLKNIQYF.

This clone was detected a few times. This chain links TRBV6-1 with TRBJ2-4; D is unresolved. The germline V gene encodes CDR1 MNHNS and CDR2 SASEGT. The V end lost 3 bases, the J end lost 2 bases, and 14 bases lay between the germline ends. This CDR3 has 16 residues. The chain's CDR3 is CASSDPATSSKNIQYF. CDR3 sequence (DNA): TGTGCCAGCAGTGATCCTGCTACATCGTCCAAAAACATTCAGTACTTC.

There are many counts of this clone. The rearrangement links TRBV23-1 to TRBJ2-1, with 8 bases that match TRBD2. TRBV23-1 is sorted into the ORF group, with uncertain function. V lost 4 bases and J lost 7; bases outside the gene matches: 12. This CDR3 is 16 amino acids long. CDR3 bases: TGCGCCAGCAGTCGCAGCGGGAGAACGAGGGTAAATGAGCAGTTCTTC. Protein product: CASSRSGRTRVNEQFF.

Worth noting for this clone: This likely came from a read error, as a far larger clone is one base away. This specimen includes other DNA sequences encoding the same CDR3. J is TRBJ1-2 and V is TRBV7-2; no clear D. V was shortened by 3 bases and J by 2 bases, with 7 bases between the two germline ends. CDR3 length equals 13 residues. CDR1 SGHTA and CDR2 FQGNSA come from the germline V gene. The CDR3 protein is CASSLAGNYGYTF. The CDR3 region has the DNA TGTGCCAGCAGCTTGGCCGGAAACTATGGCTACACCTTC.

Only a few counts were recorded for this clone. The rearrangement links TRBV9 to TRBJ1-2, with a weak D call TRBD1 (5 bases). With 0 bases removed from V and 2 bases from J, the gap between germline ends came to 14 bases. Germline CDR1 SGDLS, CDR2 YYNGEE. The CDR3 contains 16 residues. CDR3 in amino acids: CASSVGPSGTNYGYTF. Here the CDR3 DNA reads TGTGCCAGCAGCGTAGGGCCTTCCGGGACCAACTATGGCTACACCTTC.

This clone was observed at least ten times. Other DNA sequences in the same sample also yield this CDR3. The V call is TRBV5-1, the J call TRBJ2-2, with D maybe TRBD1 (5 bases). Germline V gene sequence: CDR1 SGHRS, CDR2 YFSETQ. Between the trimmed V and J ends, which lost 2 bases and 3 bases, there was a span of 8 bases. CDR3 length equals 14 residues. CDR3 in amino acids: CASSLQGDTGELFF. The CDR3 bases are TGCGCCAGCAGCTTACAAGGGGACACCGGGGAGCTGTTTTTT.